Following are 22 T cell receptor beta chains from one sample sequenced in a study of blood T cell repertoires in COVID-19. This table comes from immunoSEQ multiplex PCR, and its TCRdb copy is limited to in-frame clones, with some not included. The table shows 250,000 or so clones, with around 86% occurring only once. The source material was PBMCs or T cells enriched from blood (not recorded which). The origin of the receptors is a man aged 40-50 years who had recovered from COVID-19.

The chain employs TRBV14 and TRBJ2-7, with D perhaps TRBD1 (6 bases). The V end lost 4 bases, the J end lost 1 base, and 26 bases lay between the germline ends. CDR3 size: 19 residues. CDR1 SGHDN and CDR2 FVKESK come from the germline V gene. Written as DNA, the CDR3 is TGTGCCAGCAGCCGCCTCCTCGGCAGGGGTAGGTCGAGGTCCTACGAGCAGTACTTC. Amino acid sequence: CASSRLLGRGRSRSYEQYF. The variable domain in full, completed from reference TRBV14 and TRBJ2-7, reads EAGVTQFPSHSVIEKGQTVTLRCDPISGHDNLYWYRRVMGKEIKFLLHFVKESKQDESGMPNNRFLAERTGGTYSTLKVQPAELEDSGVYFCASSRLLGRGRSRSYEQYFGPGTRLTVT.

The chain joins TRBV7-9 to TRBJ2-1; possibly TRBD2 for D (5 bases). The CDR3 length is 12 residues. V gave up 5 bases and J gave up 10 bases, with 12 bases separating them. Germline V lookup: CDR1 SEHNR, CDR2 FQNEAQ (reference sequence). The CDR3 DNA follows: TGTGCCAGCAGCATAACGGACTTGGAGCAGTTCTTC. It codes for CASSITDLEQFF. The whole variable domain, filled in from reference TRBV7-9 and TRBJ2-1, reads DTGVSQNPRHKITKRGQNVTFRCDPISEHNRLYWYRQTLGQGPEFLTYFQNEAQLEKSRLLSDRFSAERPKGSFSTLEIQRTEQGDSAMYLCASSITDLEQFFGPGTRLTVL.

The gene calls are TRBV28 and TRBJ1-2, with D tentatively TRBD1 (5 bases). Germline V gene lookup returns CDR1 MDHEN and CDR2 SYDVKM. V was shortened by 5 bases and J by 8 bases, with 18 bases between the two germline ends. CDR3 size: 14 residues. DNA of the CDR3: TGTGCCAGCAGTCAAGGGGACGGGGGTTGGGGCTACACCTTC. Amino acids: CASSQGDGGWGYTF.

Only one count was recorded for this clone. The V gene is TRBV7-9, the J gene TRBJ2-7; 9 nucleotides align to TRBD1. V lost 8 bases and J lost 1; bases outside the gene matches: 9. This CDR3 is built from 15 residues. Germline CDR1 and CDR2: SEHNR and FQNEAQ (reference sequence). The CDR3 DNA follows: TGTGCCAGCCGCAACACCGGGACAGGGTCCTACGAGCAGTACTTC. This sequence encodes CASRNTGTGSYEQYF.

J is TRBJ2-1 and V is TRBV6-5, with 7 bases that match TRBD2. CDR1 and CDR2 from the germline V gene are MNHEY and SVGAGI. CDR3 size: 15 residues. The V and J ends lost 8 bases and 0 bases, in that order; junction bases with no gene match: 7. In DNA, the CDR3 is TGTGCCAGCGGGGGGGTGGCGGGCTCCTACAATGAGCAGTTCTTC. Protein sequence: CASGGVAGSYNEQFF.

The chain has TRBV27 and TRBJ1-2; 9 positions agree with TRBD1. The V gene's germline CDR1 is MNHEY and CDR2 SMNVEV (reference sequence). J lost 3 bases, V lost 5 bases, and 1 base had no gene match. The CDR3 extends over 13 amino acids. The CDR3: CASSRTGDYGYTF. In DNA, the CDR3 is TGTGCCAGCAGTCGGACAGGGGACTATGGCTACACCTTC.

This clone was detected only a few times. The rearrangement uses TRBV15 and TRBJ1-3; D possibly corresponds to TRBD1 (6 bases). The CDR3 runs to 15 residues. The germline V gene has CDR1 LNHNV and CDR2 YYDKDF (reference sequence). V shed 2 bases and J shed 4 bases, with 12 bases lying between them. Here the CDR3 reads CATSRTGPRGNTIYF. In DNA form, the CDR3 reads TGTGCCACCAGCAGAACAGGGCCAAGGGGAAACACCATATATTTT.

V usage is TRBV7-2 and J usage is TRBJ2-5; the D gene is possibly TRBD2 (7 bases). This CDR3 region has 16 residues. Between the trimmed V and J ends, which lost 5 bases and 5 bases, there was a span of 21 bases. Germline V gene lookup returns CDR1 SGHTA and CDR2 FQGNSA. CDR3 sequence: CASSPPRGGGGETQYF. DNA of the CDR3: TGTGCCAGCAGCCCACCTCGGGGAGGGGGAGGCGAGACCCAGTACTTC. The variable domain in full, completed from reference TRBV7-2 and TRBJ2-5, reads GAGVSQSPSNKVTEKGKDVELRCDPISGHTALYWYRQSLGQGLEFLIYFQGNSAPDKSGLPSDRFSAERTGGSVSTLTIQRTQQEDSAVYLCASSPPRGGGGETQYFGPGTRLLVL.

The chain is built from TRBV9 and TRBJ2-7; TRBD2 agrees at 8 bases. The CDR3 extends over 15 amino acids. J was trimmed by 1 base and V by 6 bases; bases with no gene match: 9. Germline V gives CDR1 SGDLS, CDR2 YYNGEE. DNA for the CDR3: TGTGCCAGCACACCAGGACTAGCTGCATCCTACGAGCAGTACTTC. It translates to CASTPGLAASYEQYF.

The chain links TRBV23-1 to TRBJ1-2; D is uncertain. TRBV23-1 is classed as an ORF, of uncertain function. This CDR3 is built from 13 residues. Trimming pared 0 bases from V and 8 bases from J, leaving 10 bases between. CDR3 sequence (DNA): TGCGCCAGCAGTCAATCTAAAGGGAGAGGCTACACCTTC. This sequence encodes CASSQSKGRGYTF.

The chain carries TRBV30 and TRBJ1-2; D is perhaps TRBD1 (6 bases). The CDR3 loop spans 15 amino acids. CDR1 and CDR2 from the germline V gene are GTSNPN and SVGIG (reference sequence). Trimming left V 0 bases short and J 5 bases short, with 16 bases between. Here the CDR3 reads CAWSVRAGDRYGYTF. Written as DNA, the CDR3 is TGTGCCTGGAGTGTACGCGCAGGGGATCGATATGGCTACACCTTC.

This chain uses TRBV7-9 with TRBJ1-2; no clear D gene. CDR1 is SEHNR and CDR2 is FQNEAQ in the germline V gene (reference sequence). V was pared by 2 bases and J by 1 base, with 17 bases between. The CDR3 consists of 17 residues. The CDR3 here is CASSLSLIPTDNYGYTF. The CDR3 DNA sequence: TGTGCCAGCAGCTTATCCCTTATCCCAACAGATAACTATGGCTACACCTTC.

The V call is TRBV7-2, the J call TRBJ1-2, with D possibly TRBD1 on 6 matching bases. The CDR3 spans 15 residues. From germline, CDR1 is SGHTA and CDR2 FQGNSA. V was trimmed by 4 bases and J by 3 bases, leaving 15 bases between them. The CDR3 DNA sequence: TGTGCCAGCAGCTCAGGATGGGGGCCCGACTATGGCTACACCTTC. It translates to CASSSGWGPDYGYTF.

V and J are TRBV4-3 and TRBJ2-1, with 7 bases identical to TRBD2. Germline lookup yields CDR1 LGHNA and CDR2 YSLEER. V lost 3 bases, J lost 7 bases, and 12 bases stayed unmatched. There are 16 residues in the CDR3. CDR3 sequence reads: CASSHEGSSGVNEQFF. The CDR3, as DNA: TGCGCCAGCAGCCATGAAGGGTCCAGCGGGGTAAATGAGCAGTTCTTC.

This chain connects TRBV11-2 to TRBJ1-6, with a tentative D call TRBD1 (6 bases). CDR1 and CDR2 (germline): SGHAT, FQNNGV. The CDR3 length is 16 residues. Between the trimmed V and J ends, which lost 5 bases and 4 bases, there was a span of 15 bases. CDR3 sequence: CASSEQGGGYNSPLHF. The CDR3 DNA reads TGTGCCAGCAGCGAACAGGGAGGGGGATATAATTCACCCCTCCACTTT.

This clone was counted a single time. V is TRBV21-1 and J is TRBJ2-3; no check of the table's D call, TRBD2, against the DNA was made. TRBV21-1 is given as a pseudogene. The CDR3 length is 12 residues. This chain's CDR3 is CASSKVAKVGAF. The CDR3 DNA reads TGTGCCAGCAGCAAAGTGGCAAAGGTGGGAGCTTTT.

The rearrangement joins TRBV6-5 to TRBJ2-3; D not certain. Germline-derived CDR1 and CDR2 are MNHEY and SVGAGI. Trimming left V 7 bases short and J 4 bases short, with 12 bases between. CDR3 length: 13 amino acids. CDR3 protein: CASTPVAADTQYF. As DNA, the CDR3 is TGTGCCAGCACGCCCGTAGCTGCAGATACGCAGTATTTT.

The CDR3 sequence: CARGARGDYGYTF. The CDR3 DNA reads as TGCGCTCGGGGGGCGAGAGGGGACTATGGCTACACCTTC. J is TRBJ1-2 and V is TRBV5-1, with D possibly being TRBD1 (6 bases). Germline-derived CDR1 and CDR2 are SGHRS and YFSETQ. The CDR3 spans 13 residues.

V usage is TRBV11-1 and J usage is TRBJ2-1; a possible D gene is TRBD2 (6 bases). The V gene lost 5 bases and the J gene lost 5 bases, with 10 bases spanning the gap. This CDR3 region has 13 residues. Germline loops: CDR1 SGHAT, CDR2 FQDESV (reference sequence). The CDR3 region has the DNA TGTGCCAGCAGCCGGAGGGTCGACAATGAGCAGTTCTTC. Its protein product is CASSRRVDNEQFF.

As to this clone: The same CDR3 can be traced to other DNA sequences in this sample. V is TRBV18 and J is TRBJ2-7; 13 nucleotides align to TRBD2. The J segment lost 1 base and the V segment lost 2 bases, leaving 2 bases of the junction unmatched. The V gene's germline CDR1 is KGHSH and CDR2 LQKENI. The CDR3 runs to 16 residues. CDR3 sequence (DNA): TGTGCCAGCTCACCATCGGGACTAGCGGGATCCTACGAGCAGTACTTC. It codes for CASSPSGLAGSYEQYF.

This rearrangement joins TRBV19 to TRBJ2-5; no clear D gene. Germline V gene data show CDR1 as LNHDA and CDR2 as SQIVND (reference sequence). The CDR3 spans 13 residues. V shed 6 bases and J shed 2 bases, with 10 bases lying between them. The CDR3 loop is CASSRRRQETQYF. CDR3 coding DNA: TGTGCCAGTAGCAGACGGAGACAAGAGACCCAGTACTTC.

The CDR3 DNA is TGTGCCAGTACCCAAATGATGACAGGTCTGGCCGGCTACACCTTC. This gives the protein CASTQMMTGLAGYTF. V and J are TRBV19 and TRBJ1-2, with D maybe TRBD1 (6 bases). The germline V gene encodes CDR1 LNHDA and CDR2 SQIVND (reference sequence). This CDR3 spans 15 amino acids. V gave up 7 bases and J gave up 8 bases, with 23 bases separating them.